Shown below are 29 T cell receptor beta chains from a single sample sequenced in a study of vaccination and CD4 T cells after COVID-19 (dated by TCRdb to 2022 to 2024). Which antigens these TCRs recognize remains unknown. Taken with the paper, the label for time point translates to: late sampling 161 to 241 days after vaccination in a few convalescent patients. The treatment or condition label, as the study defines it: roughly ten-day PBMC culture with coronavirus spike peptide pools or control peptides (ViraFEST assay). The protocol used for the library was PCR. The reads were generated on an Illumina iSeq 100. At the Johns Hopkins FTIC core, DNA from the cultured CD4+ T cells underwent TCR sequencing with the Oncomine TCR Beta short-read assay. The raw public data were reprocessed by TCRdb itself: fastp quality trimming at Q25, MiXCR clonotype calling, in-frame beta chains only. Each entry merges the rows of one CDR3 protein and shows their most common DNA and genes. In this sample the table shows over 20,000 distinct CDR3 sequences, 35% to 45% of which occur a single time. The top ten hold around 27% of the sample.

The sample was CD4+ T cells from blood, cultured in vitro, taken about 7 months after SARS-CoV-2 vaccination. The receptors shown here come from a human donor who had recovered from COVID-19.

This clonotype came up a few times. The rearrangement joins TRBV5-4 to TRBJ1-1; D gene unclear. Trimming stripped 3 bases from V and 0 bases from J, with 3 bases between. This CDR3 has 12 residues. Germline assignment: CDR1 SGHNT and CDR2 YYREEE (reference sequence). The CDR3 nucleotides are TGTGCCAGCAGCTCCGTGAACACTGAAGCTTTCTTT. Its protein product is CASSSVNTEAFF.

The chain has TRBV5-1 and TRBJ2-7; the D gene could be TRBD1 or TRBD2 (5 bases each). V dropped 2 bases and J dropped 4 bases, with 16 bases sitting between them. The CDR3 is 15 residues long. Germline CDR1 SGHRS, CDR2 YFSETQ. The CDR3 here is CASSFQTGGPYEQYF. CDR3 nucleotide sequence: TGCGCCAGCAGCTTCCAAACTGGGGGACCGTACGAGCAGTACTTC.

This chain joins TRBV2 and TRBJ2-7, with TRBD1 identical over 8 bases. Germline V lookup: CDR1 SNHLY, CDR2 FYNNEI. Trimming at V came to 6 bases and at J to 3 bases, leaving 4 bases not matched to a gene. This CDR3 has 13 amino acids. This CDR3 reads CASSGQGNYEQYF. CDR3 in DNA: TGTGCCAGCAGCGGACAGGGAAACTACGAGCAGTACTTC.

The rearrangement links TRBV7-9 to TRBJ1-2, with unresolved D. The CDR3 sequence is 14 residues long. V was cut by 3 bases and J by 4 bases, with 12 bases left in between. Germline loops: CDR1 SEHNR, CDR2 FQNEAQ (reference sequence). CDR3 bases: TGTGCCAGCAGCTTGAGAGGGAACAGCTATGGCTACACCTTC. Translating gives CASSLRGNSYGYTF.

The chain joins TRBV29-1 to TRBJ1-2; D uncertain. Trimming removed 4 bases from V and 4 bases from J, with 10 bases in between. Germline loops: CDR1 SQVTM, CDR2 ANQGSEA. There are 12 residues in the CDR3. The CDR3 bases are TGCAGCGTTGTAGGGTTTAGCTATGGCTACACCTTC. Translating it yields CSVVGFSYGYTF.

This clonotype has only one observation. The chain recombines TRBV15 with TRBJ2-1, with TRBD2 matching over 14 bases. The V gene end was trimmed by 0 bases and the J gene end by 5 bases; junction bases not matched to a gene: 9. The germline V gene encodes CDR1 LNHNV and CDR2 YYDKDF (reference sequence). CDR3 length equals 19 residues. CDR3 nucleotides: TGTGCCACCAGCAGAGATCCGGGCTCGACTAGCGGGAGGGACAATGAGCAGTTCTTC. The encoded protein is CATSRDPGSTSGRDNEQFF. The full variable domain, in which reference TRBV15 and TRBJ2-1 provide the parts outside the CDR3, is DAMVIQNPRYQVTQFGKPVTLSCSQTLNHNVMYWYQQKSSQAPKLLFHYYDKDFNNEADTPDNFQSRRPNTSFCFLDIRSPGLGDTAMYLCATSRDPGSTSGRDNEQFFGPGTRLTVL.

This rearrangement joins TRBV7-6 to TRBJ1-1; D is ambiguous. Germline-derived CDR1 and CDR2 are SGHVS and FNYEAQ. Trimming removed 5 bases from V and 0 bases from J, with 13 bases in between. This CDR3 comprises 15 residues. CDR3 in DNA: TGTGCCAGCAGCAAAGGCTCCAATCTGAACACTGAAGCTTTCTTT. The encoded protein is CASSKGSNLNTEAFF.

This chain connects TRBV11-3 to TRBJ2-1; weak D call: TRBD2 (6 bases). V was clipped by 8 bases and J by 0 bases, with 8 bases between them. The CDR3 is made up of 13 amino acids. Germline CDR1 reads SGHNT; CDR2 reads YENEEA. CDR3 amino acids: CASAGNSYNEQFF. CDR3 DNA sequence: TGTGCCAGCGCGGGGAACTCCTACAATGAGCAGTTCTTC.

This chain uses TRBV6-1 with TRBJ2-3; 13 bases are a match to TRBD2. The length of the CDR3 is 16 residues. The junction had 5 bases not matched to a gene; V was cut back by 3 bases and J by 5 bases. Looked up from germline, CDR1 is MNHNS and CDR2 is SASEGT. The CDR3, as DNA: TGTGCCAGCAGTGACCGGGGACTAGCGGGGAAAGATACGCAGTATTTT. Amino acid sequence: CASSDRGLAGKDTQYF.

The chain employs TRBV20-1 and TRBJ2-3; D perhaps matches TRBD2 (5 bases). The V gene lost 3 bases and the J gene lost 7 bases, with 17 bases spanning the gap. CDR3 length equals 14 residues. The germline CDR1 and CDR2 sequences are DFQATT and SNEGSKA (reference sequence). The CDR3 reads CSARVRRDPHTQYF. CDR3 nucleotides: TGCAGTGCTAGGGTCAGACGGGATCCCCATACGCAGTATTTT.

The chain couples TRBV20-1 to TRBJ2-5; D might be TRBD2 (5 bases). V gave up 0 bases and J gave up 5 bases, with 10 bases separating them. The germline V gene has CDR1 DFQATT and CDR2 SNEGSKA (reference sequence). The CDR3 is 13 residues long. CDR3 DNA sequence: TGCAGTGCTAGAGATGGGAGTTTGGAGACCCAGTACTTC. Translated, it gives CSARDGSLETQYF.

CDR3 nucleotide sequence: TGCAGTGCTAGTGGATTCCGGCAGGGGGAATATAGCAATCAGCCCCAGCATTTT. Encoded protein: CSASGFRQGEYSNQPQHF. The chain carries TRBV20-1 and TRBJ1-5, with 7 bases identical to TRBD1. Germline V CDR1 and CDR2: DFQATT, SNEGSKA (reference sequence). This CDR3 is built from 18 residues. The junction had 14 bases not matched to a gene; V was cut back by 3 bases and J by 0 bases.

V usage is TRBV21-1 and J usage is TRBJ2-4; TRBD2, the table's D call, was not compared with the DNA. TRBV21-1 is a pseudogene segment. This CDR3 spans 14 amino acids. The CDR3 DNA reads as TGTGCCAGCAGCAAAGGCCGAGGGAGGGACATTCAGTACTTC. Translated, it gives CASSKGRGRDIQYF.

The chain carries TRBV11-3 and TRBJ2-7; TRBD1 is a possible D gene (6 bases). Trimming stripped 3 bases from V and 3 bases from J, with 15 bases between. CDR3 length: 15 amino acids. Per germline, CDR1 SGHNT and CDR2 YENEEA. The CDR3 spells CASSLGQPTLYEQYF. The CDR3 DNA sequence: TGTGCCAGCAGCTTGGGACAACCAACCCTCTACGAGCAGTACTTC.

The chain links TRBV6-2 or TRBV6-3 to TRBJ1-6; no clear D gene. The CDR3 consists of 14 residues. The germline V gene has CDR1 MNHEY and CDR2 SVGEGT. The V gene lost 6 bases and the J gene lost 8 bases, with 14 bases spanning the gap. In DNA, the CDR3 is TGTGCCAGCAGCCCCGGTTCAAGGGATTCACCCCTCCACTTT. Amino acid sequence: CASSPGSRDSPLHF.

The chain employs TRBV6-4 and TRBJ2-3, with TRBD2 matching over 7 bases. CDR1 and CDR2 from the germline V gene are MRHNA and SNTAGT. Germline trimming cut 2 bases from V and 2 bases from J; bases unmatched to any gene: 1. The CDR3 consists of 14 residues. CDR3 bases: TGTGCCAGCAGTGACAGCGGGGACACAGATACGCAGTATTTT. Its translation is CASSDSGDTDTQYF.

V gene TRBV7-9 combines with J gene TRBJ2-5; D is possibly TRBD2 (6 bases). Germline CDR1 and CDR2: SEHNR and FQNEAQ (reference sequence). The CDR3 length is 15 residues. With 2 bases removed from V and 2 bases from J, the gap between germline ends came to 12 bases. This chain's CDR3 is CASSLRLAQQETQYF. The CDR3 bases are TGTGCCAGCAGCTTACGGCTAGCGCAACAAGAGACCCAGTACTTC.

The chain joins TRBV29-1 to TRBJ2-3, with 8 bases that match TRBD1. The CDR3 covers 15 residues. The germline gives CDR1 SQVTM, CDR2 ANQGSEA. V gave up 3 bases and J gave up 2 bases; unmatched junction bases: 7. In DNA form, the CDR3 reads TGCAGCGTTGACCCCGGGACAGGATCCACAGATACGCAGTATTTT. Its protein product is CSVDPGTGSTDTQYF.

This chain connects TRBV29-1 to TRBJ1-1, with D possibly TRBD1 on 5 matching bases. The length of the CDR3 is 13 residues. V was clipped by 6 bases and J by 1 base, with 12 bases between them. Germline CDR1 is SQVTM and CDR2 is ANQGSEA. CDR3 sequence: CSVQQGTNTEAFF. CDR3 bases: TGCAGCGTCCAGCAGGGAACGAACACTGAAGCTTTCTTT. Supplemented by reference TRBV29-1 and TRBJ1-1, the full variable domain reads SAVISQKPSRDICQRGTSLTIQCQVDSQVTMMFWYRQQPGQSLTLIATANQGSEATYESGFVIDKFPISRPNLTFSTLTVSNMSPEDSSIYLCSVQQGTNTEAFFGQGTRLTVV.

Only a few counts were recorded for this clonotype. This chain's CDR3 is CASSTRGRGTGNQPQHF. The CDR3, as DNA: TGTGCCAGTAGTACAAGAGGAAGGGGGACTGGCAATCAGCCCCAGCATTTT. The V call is TRBV19, the J call TRBJ1-5; tentative D call: TRBD1 (6 bases). In germline, CDR1 is LNHDA, CDR2 SQIVND (reference sequence). CDR3 size: 17 residues. Trimming took 4 bases from V and 2 from J, leaving 18 bases between them.

The genes are TRBV27 and TRBJ1-1; 10 positions match TRBD1. V lost 1 base and J lost 6; bases outside the gene matches: 8. This CDR3 is 16 amino acids long. From germline, CDR1 is MNHEY and CDR2 SMNVEV (reference sequence). The CDR3 DNA sequence: TGTGCCAGCAGTTTATTTCGGACAGGGGGTTGGGCTGAAGCTTTCTTT. It specifies CASSLFRTGGWAEAFF.

The table lists this clonotype with a few counts. The V and J genes are TRBV6-5 and TRBJ2-7; possible D gene TRBD1, 6 bases. The CDR3 has 16 residues. V was pared by 0 bases and J by 0 bases, with 12 bases between. The germline V gene has CDR1 MNHEY and CDR2 SVGAGI. CDR3 amino acids: CASSYSDRRSSYEQYF. In DNA, the CDR3 is TGTGCCAGCAGTTACTCTGACAGGCGGAGCTCCTACGAGCAGTACTTC.

The gene calls are TRBV20-1 and TRBJ2-1, with 11 bases matching TRBD2. Germline CDR1 is DFQATT and CDR2 is SNEGSKA (reference sequence). CDR3 length: 18 amino acids. Losses at the gene ends were 8 bases for V and 0 bases for J; bases not matched to a gene: 15. The CDR3 loop is CSSLTLAGGFSSYNEQFF. For the CDR3, the DNA is TGCAGTTCTCTTACCCTAGCGGGAGGCTTCAGCTCCTACAATGAGCAGTTCTTC.

The V gene is TRBV7-2, the J gene TRBJ2-1, with TRBD2 matching over 8 bases. CDR3 length equals 16 residues. V was pared by 3 bases and J by 5 bases, with 9 bases of the junction left unmatched. The germline gives CDR1 SGHTA, CDR2 FQGNSA. CDR3 residues: CASSFIAGLVNNEQFF. The CDR3 DNA reads TGTGCCAGCAGCTTTATAGCGGGACTAGTGAACAATGAGCAGTTCTTC. The full variable domain, with the rest looked up from reference TRBV7-2 and TRBJ2-1, is GAGVSQSPSNKVTEKGKDVELRCDPISGHTALYWYRQSLGQGLEFLIYFQGNSAPDKSGLPSDRFSAERTGGSVSTLTIQRTQQEDSAVYLCASSFIAGLVNNEQFFGPGTRLTVL.

In its sample, this clonotype was seen a few times. V gene TRBV20-1 combines with J gene TRBJ2-3; D possibly matches TRBD1 or TRBD2 (5 bases each). Trimming shortened V by 3 bases and J by 2 bases, and 12 bases separated the two germline ends. The CDR3 totals 14 residues. From germline, CDR1 is DFQATT and CDR2 SNEGSKA (reference sequence). The DNA of the CDR3 is TGCAGTGCTAGTCGGGACGGGTACACAGATACGCAGTATTTT. Translation: CSASRDGYTDTQYF.

This clonotype came up a few times. This chain joins TRBV20-1 and TRBJ2-3; D is unclear. The CDR3 is made up of 13 amino acids. V shed 3 bases and J shed 6 bases, with 13 bases lying between them. The germline CDR1 and CDR2 sequences are DFQATT and SNEGSKA (reference sequence). CDR3 residues: CSASLVGGDTQYF. Written as DNA, the CDR3 is TGCAGTGCTAGCCTGGTCGGTGGGGATACGCAGTATTTT.

The sample holds a few counts of this clonotype. The genes are TRBV20-1 and TRBJ1-5; tentative D call: TRBD1 (5 bases). Trimming shortened V by 0 bases and J by 3 bases, and 18 bases separated the two germline ends. CDR3 length: 17 residues. The germline gives CDR1 DFQATT, CDR2 SNEGSKA (reference sequence). The CDR3 DNA sequence: TGCAGTGCTAGAGATCGGGCAGGGATCCCCTACAATCAGCCCCAGCATTTT. Its translation: CSARDRAGIPYNQPQHF.

Comment on this clonotype: A read error may be the cause here, since a much bigger clone is one base away. This chain connects TRBV20-1 to TRBJ2-1; TRBD2 matches at 12 bases. The closer fit of TRBJ2-7 to the DNA end suggests the J call may be wrong. In germline, CDR1 is DFQATT, CDR2 SNEGSKA (reference sequence). The CDR3 extends over 16 amino acids. The CDR3 here is CSAILAGGISYNEQYF. The CDR3 nucleotides read TGCAGTGCCATTCTAGCGGGGGGGATCTCCTACAATGAGCAGTACTTC.

This rearrangement joins TRBV4-2 to TRBJ2-3; 8 bases line up with TRBD2. Germline-derived CDR1 and CDR2 are LGHNA and YNFKEQ. The junction had 4 bases not matched to a gene; V was cut back by 1 base and J by 4 bases. This CDR3 region has 15 residues. The CDR3 DNA reads TGTGCCAGCAGCCAAGCCGGGGGGGCCGCAGATACGCAGTATTTT. It translates to CASSQAGGAADTQYF.